This T cell receptor beta chain was identified in a study of shared clonotypes between healthy human individuals. Comments on this clone: Its antigen is still unknown.

For sorted subsets, approximately 0.2 ug DNA per replicate equaled 30,000 or so T cell genomes. Measured with immunoSEQ multiplex PCR; TCRdb has only the in-frame clones, and not every one. The profile shows fewer than 400,000 clones, around two thirds of them singletons. The germline CDR1 and CDR2 sequences are SGHRS and YFSETQ. The CDR3 sequence is 14 residues long. Trimming took 7 bases from V and 8 from J, leaving 18 bases between them. General study points: On the whole, naive subsets had larger estimated richness than memory subsets had. Represented genetic and exposure-history diversity was restricted by having few donors.

The chain carries TRBV5-1 and TRBJ1-4; TRBD1 might be the D (5 bases). This clonotype originated in a man aged 25 to 40 in good health. Sequencing was carried out using memory CD4+ T cells sorted from blood. Documented subset: CD45RA-negative fraction. The DNA for the CDR3 is TGCGCCAGCGCCACCGGGACGGCCTTCGAAAAACTGTTTTTT. This translates into CASATGTAFEKLFF. The full variable domain, its missing parts supplied by reference TRBV5-1 and TRBJ1-4, is KAGVTQTPRYLIKTRGQQVTLSCSPISGHRSVSWYQQTPGQGLQFLFEYFSETQRNKGNFPGRFSGRQFSNSRSEMNVSTLELGDSALYLCASATGTAFEKLFFGSGTQLSVL.